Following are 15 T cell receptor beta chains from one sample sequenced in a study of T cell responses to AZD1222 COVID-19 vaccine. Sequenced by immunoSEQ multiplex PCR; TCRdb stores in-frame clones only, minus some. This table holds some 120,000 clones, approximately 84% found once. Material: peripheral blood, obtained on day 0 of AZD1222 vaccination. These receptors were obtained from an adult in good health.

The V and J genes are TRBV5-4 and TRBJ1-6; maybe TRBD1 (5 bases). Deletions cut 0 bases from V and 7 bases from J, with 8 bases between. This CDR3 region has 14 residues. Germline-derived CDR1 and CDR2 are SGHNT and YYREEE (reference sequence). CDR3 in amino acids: CASSLGGGNSPLHF. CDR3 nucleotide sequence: TGTGCCAGCAGCTTGGGGGGGGGAAATTCACCCCTCCACTTT.

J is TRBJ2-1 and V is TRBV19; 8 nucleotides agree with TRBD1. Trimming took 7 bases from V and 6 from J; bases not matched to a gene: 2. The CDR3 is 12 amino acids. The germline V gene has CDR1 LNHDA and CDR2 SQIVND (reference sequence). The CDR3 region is CASTTGGNEQFF. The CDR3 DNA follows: TGTGCCAGTACCACAGGGGGCAATGAGCAGTTCTTC.

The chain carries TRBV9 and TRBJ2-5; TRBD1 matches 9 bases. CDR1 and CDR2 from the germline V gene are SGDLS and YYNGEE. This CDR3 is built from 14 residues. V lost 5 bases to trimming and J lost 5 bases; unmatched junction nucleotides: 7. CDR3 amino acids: CASSPGTGTETQYF. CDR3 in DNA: TGTGCCAGCAGTCCCGGGACAGGGACGGAGACCCAGTACTTC.

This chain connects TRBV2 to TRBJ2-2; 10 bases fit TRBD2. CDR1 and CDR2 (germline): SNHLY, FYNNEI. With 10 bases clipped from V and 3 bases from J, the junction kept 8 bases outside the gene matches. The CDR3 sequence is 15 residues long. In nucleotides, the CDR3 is TGTGCCACCTCCGGGACTAGCGCCTACACCGGGGAGCTGTTTTTT. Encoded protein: CATSGTSAYTGELFF. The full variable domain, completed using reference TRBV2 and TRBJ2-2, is EPEVTQTPSHQVTQMGQEVILRCVPISNHLYFYWYRQILGQKVEFLVSFYNNEISEKSEIFDDQFSVERPDGSNFTLKIRSTKLEDSAMYFCATSGTSAYTGELFFGEGSRLTVL.

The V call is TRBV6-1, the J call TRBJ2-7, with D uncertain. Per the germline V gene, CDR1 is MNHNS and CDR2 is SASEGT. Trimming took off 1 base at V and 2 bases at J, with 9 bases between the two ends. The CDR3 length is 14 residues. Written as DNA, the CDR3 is TGTGCCAGCAGTGAAGAGGCGACCGCCTACGAGCAGTACTTC. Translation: CASSEEATAYEQYF.

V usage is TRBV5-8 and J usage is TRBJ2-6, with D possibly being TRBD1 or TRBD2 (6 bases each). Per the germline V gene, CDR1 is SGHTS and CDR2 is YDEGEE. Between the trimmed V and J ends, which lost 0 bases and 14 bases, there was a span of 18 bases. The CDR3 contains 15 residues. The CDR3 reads CASSLVSIGGRILTF. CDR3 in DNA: TGTGCCAGCAGCTTGGTCTCCATTGGGGGGCGGATCCTGACTTTC. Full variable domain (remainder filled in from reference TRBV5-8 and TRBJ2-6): EAGVTQSPTHLIKTRGQQATLRCSPISGHTSVYWYQQALGLGLQFLLWYDEGEERNRGNFPPRFSGRQFPNYSSELNVNALELEDSALYLCASSLVSIGGRILTFGAGSRLTVL.

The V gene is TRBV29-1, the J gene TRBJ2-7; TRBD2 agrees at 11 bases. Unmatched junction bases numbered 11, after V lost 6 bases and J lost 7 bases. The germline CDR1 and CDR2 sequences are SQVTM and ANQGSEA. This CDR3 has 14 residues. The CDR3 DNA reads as TGCAGCGTGATGCCGGGACTAGCGGAAGGGGAGCAGTACTTC. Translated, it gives CSVMPGLAEGEQYF.

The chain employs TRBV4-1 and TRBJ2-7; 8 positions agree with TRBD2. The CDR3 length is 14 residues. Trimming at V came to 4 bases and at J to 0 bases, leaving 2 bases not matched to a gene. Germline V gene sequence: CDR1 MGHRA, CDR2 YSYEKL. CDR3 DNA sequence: TGCGCCAGCAGCCTGACTAGCGACTCCTACGAGCAGTACTTC. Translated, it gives CASSLTSDSYEQYF.

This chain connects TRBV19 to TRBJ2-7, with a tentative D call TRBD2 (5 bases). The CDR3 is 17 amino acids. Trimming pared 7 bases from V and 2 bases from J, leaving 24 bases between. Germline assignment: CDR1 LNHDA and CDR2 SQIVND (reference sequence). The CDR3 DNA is TGTGCCAGTACCATGGGGAGTCATGCCATACCCCCCTACGAGCAGTACTTC. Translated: CASTMGSHAIPPYEQYF.

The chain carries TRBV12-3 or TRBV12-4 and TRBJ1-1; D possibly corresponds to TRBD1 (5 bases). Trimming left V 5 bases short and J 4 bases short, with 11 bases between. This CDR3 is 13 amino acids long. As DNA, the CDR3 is TGTGCCAGCAGTCGCCAAAGGGGCACTGAAGCTTTCTTT. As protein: CASSRQRGTEAFF.

CDR3 nucleotide sequence: TGCAGCGTAGCTCCCTTGACAGGGGTCACTGAAGCTTTCTTT. Translated, it gives CSVAPLTGVTEAFF. J is TRBJ1-1 and V is TRBV29-1, with 8 bases identical to TRBD1. This CDR3 region has 14 residues. The germline CDR1 and CDR2 sequences are SQVTM and ANQGSEA. After removal of 6 bases from V and 4 bases from J, the junction contained 10 bases not matched to a gene. Drawing the rest from reference TRBV29-1 and TRBJ1-1, the complete variable domain is SAVISQKPSRDICQRGTSLTIQCQVDSQVTMMFWYRQQPGQSLTLIATANQGSEATYESGFVIDKFPISRPNLTFSTLTVSNMSPEDSSIYLCSVAPLTGVTEAFFGQGTRLTVV.

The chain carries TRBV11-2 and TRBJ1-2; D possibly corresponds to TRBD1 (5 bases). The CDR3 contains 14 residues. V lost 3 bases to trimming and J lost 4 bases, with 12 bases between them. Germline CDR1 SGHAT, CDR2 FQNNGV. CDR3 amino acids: CASSLGVSGYGYTF. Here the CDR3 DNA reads TGTGCCAGCAGCTTGGGGGTGTCAGGCTATGGCTACACCTTC.

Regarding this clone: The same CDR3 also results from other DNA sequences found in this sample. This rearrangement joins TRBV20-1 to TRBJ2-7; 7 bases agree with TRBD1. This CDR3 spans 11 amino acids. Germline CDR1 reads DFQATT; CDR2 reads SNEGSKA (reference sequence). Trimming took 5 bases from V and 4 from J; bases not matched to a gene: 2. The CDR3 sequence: CSAQQGYEQYF. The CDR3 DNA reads TGCAGTGCTCAACAGGGGTACGAGCAGTACTTC.

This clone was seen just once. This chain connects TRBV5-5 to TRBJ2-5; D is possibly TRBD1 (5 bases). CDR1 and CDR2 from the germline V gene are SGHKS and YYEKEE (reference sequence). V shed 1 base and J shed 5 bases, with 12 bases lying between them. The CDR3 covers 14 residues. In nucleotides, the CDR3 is TGTGCCAGCAGCTTGTGGATAGGGGCGGAGACCCAGTACTTC. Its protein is CASSLWIGAETQYF.

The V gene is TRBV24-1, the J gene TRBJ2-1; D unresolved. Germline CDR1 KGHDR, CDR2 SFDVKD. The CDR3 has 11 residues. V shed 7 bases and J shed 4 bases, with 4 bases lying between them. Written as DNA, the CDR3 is TGTGCCACCAGCAGGTACAATGAGCAGTTCTTC. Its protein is CATSRYNEQFF.